Listed here are 12 T cell receptor beta chains from one sample, sequenced in a study of molecular identifiers for immune sequencing clone quantification. TCRdb itself ran the PCR reads through MiXCR, one entry per CDR3 protein. This sample carries about 640,000 distinct CDR3 sequences, just under 20% of them seen once, and the ten largest clones take 0.85%. Source material: naive CD8+ T cells from blood, with Jurkat cell RNA spiked in. Stated subset: FACS-sorted CD8+CD4-CCR7+CD45RA+ naive T cells. The receptors stem from a human donor in good health. Some libraries in this study had Jurkat cell RNA spiked in.

This clonotype was counted many times. CDR3 coding DNA: TGTGCCTGGAGTGTCGGCGGGAGTAGCACAGATACGCAGTATTTT. Protein sequence: CAWSVGGSSTDTQYF. The chain couples TRBV30 to TRBJ2-3, with 7 bases that match TRBD2. The V and J ends lost 0 bases and 0 bases, in that order; junction bases with no gene match: 3. The germline CDR1 and CDR2 sequences are GTSNPN and SVGIG (reference sequence). The CDR3 is 15 amino acids.

As concerns this clonotype: Germline is not matched at one junction end, which may reflect a read error. The rearrangement uses TRBV5-6 and TRBJ2-7; D perhaps matches TRBD1 (6 bases). This CDR3 region has 14 residues. In germline, CDR1 is SGHDT, CDR2 YYEEEE. CDR3 nucleotides: TGTGTCAGCAGCACCCGGGACATACATTACGAGCAGTACTTC. Translating it yields CVSSTRDIHYEQYF.

This clonotype has a handful of counts. This sequence joins TRBV28 and TRBJ2-7; 11 bases line up with TRBD2. The CDR3 runs 14 residues. Germline CDR1 and CDR2: MDHEN and SYDVKM. Trimming took 7 bases from V and 2 from J; bases not matched to a gene: 4. Here the CDR3 DNA reads TGTGCCAGCATTGCTAGCGGGGGGACCTACGAGCAGTACTTC. It specifies CASIASGGTYEQYF.

This clonotype was observed many times. The CDR3 loop reads CAISVTGVNQPQHF. For the CDR3, the DNA is TGTGCCATCAGTGTAACAGGGGTCAATCAGCCCCAGCATTTT. V gene TRBV10-3 combines with J gene TRBJ1-5; 7 bases align to TRBD1. The CDR3 covers 14 residues. J was trimmed by 3 bases and V by 4 bases; bases with no gene match: 3. Germline-derived CDR1 and CDR2 are ENHRY and SYGVKD.

This clonotype was found many times. The chain has TRBV7-8 and TRBJ2-1; D may correspond to TRBD1 or TRBD2 (5 bases each). The CDR3 has 16 amino acids. Trimming removed 1 base at V and 2 bases at J, with 12 bases between. CDR1 is SGHVS and CDR2 is FQNEAQ in the germline V gene. CDR3 protein: CASSLVGRGPYNEQFF. The CDR3 DNA reads TGTGCCAGCAGCTTAGTAGGTCGGGGACCCTACAATGAGCAGTTCTTC.

Comment on this clonotype: A much more abundant neighbour one base away suggests this may be a read error. The chain couples TRBV5-5 to TRBJ1-1; possibly TRBD1 for D (5 bases). CDR3 length: 13 residues. Germline CDR1 reads SGHKS; CDR2 reads YYEKEE (reference sequence). V was cut by 5 bases and J by 1 base, with 9 bases left in between. CDR3 DNA sequence: TGTGCCAGCAGGCTGGGACGGAACACTGAAGCTTTCTTT. Encoded protein: CASRLGRNTEAFF.

Details on this clonotype: Possible read error: a much larger clone is one base away. The rearrangement joins TRBV28 to TRBJ2-1; 9 nucleotides align to TRBD2. The trim removed 3 bases at V and 4 bases at J, leaving 10 bases unmatched. CDR1 MDHEN and CDR2 SYDVKM come from the germline V gene. This CDR3 comprises 17 residues. CDR3 residues: CASSLRGGLARYNEQFF. DNA for the CDR3: TGTGCCAGCAGTTTGCGGGGGGGGCTAGCGAGGTACAATGAGCAGTTCTTC.

This clonotype was recorded many times. The rearrangement joins TRBV27 to TRBJ2-7; 7 nucleotides line up with TRBD2. The CDR3 spans 15 residues. CDR1 and CDR2 (germline): MNHEY, SMNVEV (reference sequence). V gave up 6 bases and J gave up 3 bases; unmatched junction bases: 11. In DNA form, the CDR3 reads TGTGCCAGCAGCCTTGGGCGGGAGCCGCTCTACGAGCAGTACTTC. It specifies CASSLGREPLYEQYF.

Concerning this clonotype: Since a much larger clone is just one base distant, this may be a read error. The chain joins TRBV2 to TRBJ2-3; D may be TRBD2 (6 bases). The V gene lost 6 bases and the J gene lost 4 bases, with 23 bases spanning the gap. The CDR3 has 17 residues. Germline CDR1 SNHLY, CDR2 FYNNEI. Written as DNA, the CDR3 is TGTGCCAGCAGCCGCCAAGAACGGACATGGGGGGCAGATACGCAGTATTTT. This encodes CASSRQERTWGADTQYF.

This clonotype was seen repeatedly, ten times or more. The V call is TRBV7-2, the J call TRBJ2-7, with D uncertain. Germline V gives CDR1 SGHTA, CDR2 FQGNSA. The CDR3 totals 13 residues. Trimming pared 5 bases from V and 2 bases from J, leaving 10 bases between. CDR3 DNA: TGTGCCAGCAGCCCAACCCATACCTACGAGCAGTACTTC. Translated: CASSPTHTYEQYF.

This clonotype showed up just a few times. V usage is TRBV29-1 and J usage is TRBJ2-7; D gene uncertain. Germline V gene data show CDR1 as SQVTM and CDR2 as ANQGSEA. The CDR3 loop spans 13 amino acids. The V end lost 2 bases, the J end lost 0 bases, and 8 bases lay between the germline ends. The CDR3 DNA reads as TGCAGCGTTGAAACGGCAGCCTCCTACGAGCAGTACTTC. This encodes CSVETAASYEQYF.

This clonotype showed up just a few times. The V call is TRBV6-6, the J call TRBJ2-5, with 10 positions matching TRBD2. V was pared by 6 bases and J by 5 bases, with 9 bases of the junction left unmatched. The CDR3 is 15 residues long. The germline V gene has CDR1 MNHNY and CDR2 SVGAGI (reference sequence). The CDR3 DNA is TGTGCCAGCAGCGACAGACCGGGACTAGCGGAGACCCAGTACTTC. It codes for CASSDRPGLAETQYF.